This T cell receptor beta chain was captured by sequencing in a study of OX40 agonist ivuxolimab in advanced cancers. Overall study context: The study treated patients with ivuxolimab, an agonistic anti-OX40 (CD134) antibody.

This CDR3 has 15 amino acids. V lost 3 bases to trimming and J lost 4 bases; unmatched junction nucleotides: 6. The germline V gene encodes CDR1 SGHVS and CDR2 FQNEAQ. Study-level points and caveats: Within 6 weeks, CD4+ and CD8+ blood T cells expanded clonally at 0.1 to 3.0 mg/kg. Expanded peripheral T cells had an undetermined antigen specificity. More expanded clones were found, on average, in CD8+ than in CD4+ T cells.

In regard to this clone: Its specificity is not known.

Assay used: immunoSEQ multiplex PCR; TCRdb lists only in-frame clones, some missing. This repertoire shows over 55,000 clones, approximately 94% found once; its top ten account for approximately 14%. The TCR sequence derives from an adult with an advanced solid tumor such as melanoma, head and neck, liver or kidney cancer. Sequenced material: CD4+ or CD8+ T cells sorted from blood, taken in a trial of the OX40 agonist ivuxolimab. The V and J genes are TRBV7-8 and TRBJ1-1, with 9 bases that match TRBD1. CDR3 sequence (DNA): TGTGCCAGCAGCTTGAGGGGACAGGGAGGCACTGAAGCTTTCTTT. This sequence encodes CASSLRGQGGTEAFF. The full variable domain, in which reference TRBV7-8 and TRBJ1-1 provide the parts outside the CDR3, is GAGVSQSPRYKVAKRGQDVALRCDPISGHVSLFWYQQALGQGPEFLTYFQNEAQLDKSGLPSDRFFAERPEGSVSTLKIQRTQQEDSAVYLCASSLRGQGGTEAFFGQGTRLTVV.